The subject of this entry is one T cell receptor (beta chain). This specimen comes from a study of Ad26.COV2.S vaccination and SARS-CoV-2 variants. Study-wide context: Recipients of Ad26.COV2.S got it intramuscularly, once or twice 56 days apart.

Sequenced by immunoSEQ multiplex PCR; TCRdb stores in-frame clones only, minus some. The sample yields some 640,000 clones, roughly 90% seen once. Germline CDR1 is SEHNR and CDR2 is FQNEAQ (reference sequence). CDR3 length equals 14 residues. Deletions cut 3 bases from V and 3 bases from J, with 11 bases between. This sample's treatment: some 20 received Ad26.COV2.S at low or high dose, single or two shots; 5 received placebo; per-sample allocation not given. The investigators took samples on day 63 after the first vaccine or placebo injection. Sequences were derived from peripheral blood, sampled in a trial of Ad26.COV2.S vaccine versus placebo. This TCR came from a person between 18 and 65 years old who received the Ad26.COV2.S COVID-19 vaccine or a placebo. The chain couples TRBV7-9 to TRBJ1-1; weak D call: TRBD1 (5 bases). The CDR3 DNA reads TGTGCCAGCAGCTTTACAGGCGGGGACACTGAAGCTTTCTTT. This encodes CASSFTGGDTEAFF.